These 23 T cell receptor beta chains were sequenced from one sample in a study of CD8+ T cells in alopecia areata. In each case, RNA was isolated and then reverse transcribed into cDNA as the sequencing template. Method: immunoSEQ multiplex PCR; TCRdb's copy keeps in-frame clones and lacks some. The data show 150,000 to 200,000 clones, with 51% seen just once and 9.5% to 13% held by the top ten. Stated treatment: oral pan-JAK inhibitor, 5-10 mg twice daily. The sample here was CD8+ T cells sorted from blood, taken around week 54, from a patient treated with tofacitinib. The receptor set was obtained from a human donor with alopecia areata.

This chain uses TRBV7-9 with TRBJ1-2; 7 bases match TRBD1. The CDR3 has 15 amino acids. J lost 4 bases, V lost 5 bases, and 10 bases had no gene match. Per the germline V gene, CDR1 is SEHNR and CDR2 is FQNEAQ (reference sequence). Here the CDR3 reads CASSLTGDIGYGYTF. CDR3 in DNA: TGTGCCAGCAGCCTCACAGGGGACATAGGCTATGGCTACACCTTC.

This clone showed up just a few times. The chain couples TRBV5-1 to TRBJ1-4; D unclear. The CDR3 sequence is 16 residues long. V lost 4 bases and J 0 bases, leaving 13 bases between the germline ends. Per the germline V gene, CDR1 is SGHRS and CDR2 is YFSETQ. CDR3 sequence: CASSDFDGATNEKLFF. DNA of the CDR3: TGCGCCAGCAGCGATTTCGATGGGGCAACTAATGAAAAACTGTTTTTT.

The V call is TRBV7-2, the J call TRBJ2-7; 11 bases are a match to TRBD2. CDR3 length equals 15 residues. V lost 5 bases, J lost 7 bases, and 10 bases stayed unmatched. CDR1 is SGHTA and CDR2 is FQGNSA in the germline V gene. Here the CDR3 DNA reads TGTGCCAGCAGCCGGGATAGCGGGGGGGCAAGGGAGCAGTACTTC. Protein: CASSRDSGGAREQYF.

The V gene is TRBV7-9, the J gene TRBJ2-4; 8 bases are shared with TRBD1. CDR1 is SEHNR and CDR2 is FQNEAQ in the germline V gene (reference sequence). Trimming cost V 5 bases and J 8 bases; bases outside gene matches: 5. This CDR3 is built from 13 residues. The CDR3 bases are TGTGCCAGCAGCGCACTGACAGGGGACATTCAGTACTTC. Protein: CASSALTGDIQYF. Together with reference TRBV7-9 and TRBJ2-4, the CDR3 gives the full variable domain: DTGVSQNPRHKITKRGQNVTFRCDPISEHNRLYWYRQTLGQGPEFLTYFQNEAQLEKSRLLSDRFSAERPKGSFSTLEIQRTEQGDSAMYLCASSALTGDIQYFGAGTRLSVL.

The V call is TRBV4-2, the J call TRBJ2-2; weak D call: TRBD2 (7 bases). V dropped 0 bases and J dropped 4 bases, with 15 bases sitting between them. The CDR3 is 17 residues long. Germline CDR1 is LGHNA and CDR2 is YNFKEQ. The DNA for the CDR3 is TGTGCCAGCAGCCAAGATTCGGGCGGGGGCTTCACCGGGGAGCTGTTTTTT. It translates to CASSQDSGGGFTGELFF.

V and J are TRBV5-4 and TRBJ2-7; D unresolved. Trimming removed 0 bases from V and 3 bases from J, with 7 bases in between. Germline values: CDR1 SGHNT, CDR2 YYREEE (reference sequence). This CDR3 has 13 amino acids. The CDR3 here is CASSLDSYYEQYF. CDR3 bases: TGTGCCAGCAGCTTGGACAGCTACTACGAGCAGTACTTC.

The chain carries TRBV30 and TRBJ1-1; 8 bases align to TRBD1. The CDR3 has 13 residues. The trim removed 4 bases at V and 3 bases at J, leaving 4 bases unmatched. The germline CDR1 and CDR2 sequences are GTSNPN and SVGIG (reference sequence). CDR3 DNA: TGTGCCTGGAACCCAGGGGGCTACACTGAAGCTTTCTTT. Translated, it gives CAWNPGGYTEAFF.

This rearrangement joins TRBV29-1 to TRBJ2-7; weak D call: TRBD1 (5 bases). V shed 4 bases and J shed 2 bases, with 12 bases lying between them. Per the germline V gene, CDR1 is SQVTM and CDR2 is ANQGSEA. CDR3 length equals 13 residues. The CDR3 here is CSVVRVDTYEQYF. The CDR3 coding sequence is TGCAGCGTTGTTCGGGTGGACACCTACGAGCAGTACTTC.

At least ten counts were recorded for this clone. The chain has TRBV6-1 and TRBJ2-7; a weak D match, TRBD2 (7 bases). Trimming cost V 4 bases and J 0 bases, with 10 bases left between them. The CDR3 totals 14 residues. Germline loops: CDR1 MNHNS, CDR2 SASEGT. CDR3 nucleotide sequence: TGTGCCAGCAGTGCTCGGGGGGCCTCCTACGAGCAGTACTTC. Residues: CASSARGASYEQYF.

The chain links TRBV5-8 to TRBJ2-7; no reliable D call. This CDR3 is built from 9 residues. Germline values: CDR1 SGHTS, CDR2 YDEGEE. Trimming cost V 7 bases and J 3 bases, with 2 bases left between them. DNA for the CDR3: TGTGCCAGCGTCTACGAGCAGTACTTC. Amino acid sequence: CASVYEQYF.

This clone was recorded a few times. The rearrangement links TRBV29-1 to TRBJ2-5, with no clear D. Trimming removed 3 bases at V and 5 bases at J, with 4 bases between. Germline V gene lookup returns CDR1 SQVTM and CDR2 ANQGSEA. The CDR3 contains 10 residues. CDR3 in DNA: TGCAGCGTTGACGGGGAGACCCAGTACTTC. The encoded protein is CSVDGETQYF.

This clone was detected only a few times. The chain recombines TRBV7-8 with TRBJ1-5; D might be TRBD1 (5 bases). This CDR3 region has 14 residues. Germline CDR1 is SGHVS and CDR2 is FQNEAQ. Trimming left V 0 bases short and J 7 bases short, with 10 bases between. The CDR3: CASSLAPGEQPQHF. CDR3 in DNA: TGTGCCAGCAGCTTAGCCCCGGGGGAACAGCCCCAGCATTTT.

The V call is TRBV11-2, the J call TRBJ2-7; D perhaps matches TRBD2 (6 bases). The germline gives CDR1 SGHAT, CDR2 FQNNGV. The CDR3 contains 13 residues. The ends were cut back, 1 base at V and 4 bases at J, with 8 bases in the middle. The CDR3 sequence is CASSLVGLYEQYF. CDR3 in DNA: TGTGCCAGCAGCTTAGTGGGACTGTACGAGCAGTACTTC.

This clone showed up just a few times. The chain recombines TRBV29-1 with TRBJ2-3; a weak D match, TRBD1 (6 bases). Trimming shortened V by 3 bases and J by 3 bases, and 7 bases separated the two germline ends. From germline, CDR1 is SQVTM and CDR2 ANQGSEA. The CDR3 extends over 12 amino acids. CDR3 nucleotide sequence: TGCAGCGTTGATACAGGGACAGATACGCAGTATTTT. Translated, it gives CSVDTGTDTQYF.

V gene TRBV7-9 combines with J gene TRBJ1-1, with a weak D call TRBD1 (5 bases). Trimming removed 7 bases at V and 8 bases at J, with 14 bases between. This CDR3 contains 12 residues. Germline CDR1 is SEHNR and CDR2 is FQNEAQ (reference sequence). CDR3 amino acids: CASTEGPEEAFF. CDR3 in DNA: TGTGCCAGCACTGAGGGGCCCGAGGAAGCTTTCTTT.

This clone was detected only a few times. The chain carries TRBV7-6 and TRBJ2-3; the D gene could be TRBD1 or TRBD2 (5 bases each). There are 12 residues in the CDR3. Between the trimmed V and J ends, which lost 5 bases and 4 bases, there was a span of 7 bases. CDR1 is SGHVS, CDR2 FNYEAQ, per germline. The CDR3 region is CASSMGPDTQYF. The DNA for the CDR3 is TGTGCCAGCAGCATGGGACCAGATACGCAGTATTTT.

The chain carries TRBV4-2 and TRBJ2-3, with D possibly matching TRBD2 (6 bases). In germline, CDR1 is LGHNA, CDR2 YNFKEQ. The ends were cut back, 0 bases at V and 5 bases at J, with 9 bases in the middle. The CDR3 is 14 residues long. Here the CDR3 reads CASSQELAIDTQYF. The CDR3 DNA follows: TGTGCCAGCAGCCAAGAACTAGCAATAGATACGCAGTATTTT.

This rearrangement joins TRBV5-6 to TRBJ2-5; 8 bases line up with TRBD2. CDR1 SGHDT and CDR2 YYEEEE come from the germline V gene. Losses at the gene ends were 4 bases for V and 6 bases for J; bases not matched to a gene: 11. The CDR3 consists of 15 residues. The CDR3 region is CASSGKGVAGKTQYF. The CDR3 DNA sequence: TGTGCCAGCAGCGGGAAGGGTGTAGCGGGGAAGACCCAGTACTTC.

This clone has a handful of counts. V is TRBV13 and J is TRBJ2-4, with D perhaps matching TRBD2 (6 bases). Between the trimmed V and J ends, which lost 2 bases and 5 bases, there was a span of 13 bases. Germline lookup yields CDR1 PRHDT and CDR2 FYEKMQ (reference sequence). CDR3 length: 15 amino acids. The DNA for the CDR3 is TGTGCCAGCAGCTTACGCGGGGACGGGGAAAACATTCAGTACTTC. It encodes CASSLRGDGENIQYF. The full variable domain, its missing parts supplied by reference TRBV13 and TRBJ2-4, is AAGVIQSPRHLIKEKRETATLKCYPIPRHDTVYWYQQGPGQDPQFLISFYEKMQSDKGSIPDRFSAQQFSDYHSELNMSSLELGDSALYFCASSLRGDGENIQYFGAGTRLSVL.

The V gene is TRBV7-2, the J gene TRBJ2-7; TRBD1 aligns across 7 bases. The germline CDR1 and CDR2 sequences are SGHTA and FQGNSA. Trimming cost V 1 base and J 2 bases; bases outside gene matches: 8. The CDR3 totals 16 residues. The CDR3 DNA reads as TGTGCCAGCAGCTTAGAATGGGGACAGTTAACCTACGAGCAGTACTTC. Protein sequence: CASSLEWGQLTYEQYF.

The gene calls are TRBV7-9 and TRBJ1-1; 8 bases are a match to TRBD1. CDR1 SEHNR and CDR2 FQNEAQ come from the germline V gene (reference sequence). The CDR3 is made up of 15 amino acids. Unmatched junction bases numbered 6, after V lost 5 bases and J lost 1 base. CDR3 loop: CASSNNDRGNTEAFF. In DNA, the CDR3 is TGTGCCAGCAGCAACAACGACAGGGGGAACACTGAAGCTTTCTTT.

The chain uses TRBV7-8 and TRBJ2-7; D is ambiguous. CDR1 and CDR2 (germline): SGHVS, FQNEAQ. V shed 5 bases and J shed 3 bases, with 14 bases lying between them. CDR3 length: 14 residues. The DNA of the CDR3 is TGTGCCAGCAGCCCGACGGCAGTCAGCTACGAGCAGTACTTC. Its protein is CASSPTAVSYEQYF.

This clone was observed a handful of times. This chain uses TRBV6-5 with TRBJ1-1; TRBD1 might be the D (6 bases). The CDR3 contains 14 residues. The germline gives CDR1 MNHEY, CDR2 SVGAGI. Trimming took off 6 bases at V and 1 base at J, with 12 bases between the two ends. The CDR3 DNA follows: TGTGCCAGCAGACAGGGTCGGAGGAACACTGAAGCTTTCTTT. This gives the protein CASRQGRRNTEAFF.